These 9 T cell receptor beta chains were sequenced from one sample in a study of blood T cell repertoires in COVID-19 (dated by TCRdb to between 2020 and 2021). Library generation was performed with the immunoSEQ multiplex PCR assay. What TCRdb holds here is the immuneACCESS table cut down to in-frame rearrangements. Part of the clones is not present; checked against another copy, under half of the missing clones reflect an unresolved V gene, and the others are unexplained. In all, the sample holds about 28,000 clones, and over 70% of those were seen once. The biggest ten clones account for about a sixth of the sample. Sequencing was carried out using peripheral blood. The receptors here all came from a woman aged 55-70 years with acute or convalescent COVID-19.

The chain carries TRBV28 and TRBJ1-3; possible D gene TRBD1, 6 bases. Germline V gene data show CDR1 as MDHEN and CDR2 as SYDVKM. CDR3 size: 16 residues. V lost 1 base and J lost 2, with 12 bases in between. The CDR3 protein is CASSLSTGLTGNTIYF. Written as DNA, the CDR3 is TGTGCCAGCAGTTTATCGACAGGCCTCACTGGAAACACCATATATTTT.

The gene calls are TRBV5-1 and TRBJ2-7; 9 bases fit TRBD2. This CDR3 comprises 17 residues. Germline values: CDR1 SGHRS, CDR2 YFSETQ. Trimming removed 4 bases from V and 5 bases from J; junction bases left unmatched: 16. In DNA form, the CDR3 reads TGCGCCAGCAGCCCCCTCTGGAGAGGGACTAGCCACGACGAGCAGTACTTC. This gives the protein CASSPLWRGTSHDEQYF.

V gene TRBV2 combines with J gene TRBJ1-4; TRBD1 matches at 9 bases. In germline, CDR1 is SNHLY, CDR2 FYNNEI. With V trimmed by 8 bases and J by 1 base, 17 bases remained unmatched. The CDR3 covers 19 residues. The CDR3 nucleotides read TGTGCCAGCGGTGGCCGGGACAGGGAGGTTGGAGGAACTAATGAAAAACTGTTTTTT. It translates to CASGGRDREVGGTNEKLFF.

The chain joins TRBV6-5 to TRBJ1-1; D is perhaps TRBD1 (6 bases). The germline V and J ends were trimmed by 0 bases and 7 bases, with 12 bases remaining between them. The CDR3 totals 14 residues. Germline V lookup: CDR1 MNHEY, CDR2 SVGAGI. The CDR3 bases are TGTGCCAGCAGTTACTCCAGGGGATCAGGTGAAGCTTTCTTT. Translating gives CASSYSRGSGEAFF.

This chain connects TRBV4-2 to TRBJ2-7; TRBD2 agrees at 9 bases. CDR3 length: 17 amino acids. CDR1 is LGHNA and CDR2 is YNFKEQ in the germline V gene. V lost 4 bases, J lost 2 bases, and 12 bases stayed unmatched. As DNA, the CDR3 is TGTGCCAGCAGCCGGCCGCCTAGCGGGACGCTAACCTACGAGCAGTACTTC. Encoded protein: CASSRPPSGTLTYEQYF.

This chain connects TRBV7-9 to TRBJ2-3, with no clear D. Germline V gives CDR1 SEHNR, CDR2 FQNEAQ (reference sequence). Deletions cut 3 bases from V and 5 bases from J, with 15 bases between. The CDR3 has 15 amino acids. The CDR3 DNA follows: TGTGCCAGCAGCTTGCCGTTGAGTAGTATAGATACGCAGTATTTT. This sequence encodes CASSLPLSSIDTQYF.

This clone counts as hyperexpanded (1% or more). This CDR3 is CASSSGFFDGYTF. The CDR3 DNA reads TGTGCCAGCAGTTCAGGATTTTTTGATGGCTACACCTTC. The chain employs TRBV6-5 and TRBJ1-2; no firm D call. Trimming stripped 4 bases from V and 6 bases from J, with 12 bases between. Per germline, CDR1 MNHEY and CDR2 SVGAGI. CDR3 length equals 13 residues.

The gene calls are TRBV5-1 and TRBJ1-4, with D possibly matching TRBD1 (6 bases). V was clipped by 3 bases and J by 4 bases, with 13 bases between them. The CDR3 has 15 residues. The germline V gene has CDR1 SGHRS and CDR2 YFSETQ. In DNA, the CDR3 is TGCGCCAGCAGCTCGGTGACAGGCCTTAATGAAAAACTGTTTTTT. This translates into CASSSVTGLNEKLFF.

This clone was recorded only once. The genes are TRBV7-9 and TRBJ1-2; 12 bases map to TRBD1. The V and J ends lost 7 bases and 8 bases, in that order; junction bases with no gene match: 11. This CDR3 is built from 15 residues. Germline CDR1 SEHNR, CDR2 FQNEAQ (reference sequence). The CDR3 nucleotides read TGTGCCAGCACCCCATCGGGACAGGGGGCCGGGGGCTACACCTTC. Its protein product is CASTPSGQGAGGYTF. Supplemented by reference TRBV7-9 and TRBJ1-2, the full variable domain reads DTGVSQNPRHKITKRGQNVTFRCDPISEHNRLYWYRQTLGQGPEFLTYFQNEAQLEKSRLLSDRFSAERPKGSFSTLEIQRTEQGDSAMYLCASTPSGQGAGGYTFGSGTRLTVV.